This TCR beta chain was sequenced for a study of vaccination effects on CD4 cells after COVID-19. Expansion of antigen-specific CD4+ T cells with viral peptide pools was carried out by the ViraFEST assay before sequencing. Following 10 days of culture, CD4+ T cells were isolated. Two-dose BNT162b2 or mRNA-1273 vaccination was given to participants. Having tested negative for nucleocapsid antibodies, the vaccine recipients showed no prior SARS-CoV-2 infection. Concerning this clone itself: The antigen remains unidentified.

Clones were sequenced by immunoSEQ multiplex PCR, and TCRdb holds only the in-frame ones, with some missing. The sample includes fewer than 80,000 clones, roughly 74% of them seen just once. This CDR3 spans 18 amino acids. The germline CDR1 and CDR2 sequences are MRHNA and SNTAGT. Trimming removed 2 bases from V and 4 bases from J; junction bases left unmatched: 9. This TCR was recovered from a human donor who received a COVID-19 vaccine. The chain combines TRBV6-4 with TRBJ2-2, with 11 bases matching TRBD2. The material was CD4+ T cells from PBMCs cultured with HCoV-229E spike peptides, obtained after COVID-19 vaccination. The CDR3 sequence: CASSDVWASGGFTGELFF. The DNA for the CDR3 is TGTGCCAGCAGTGACGTTTGGGCTAGCGGGGGGTTCACCGGGGAGCTGTTTTTT.